These 2 T cell receptor beta chains originate from one sample sequenced in a study of regulatory T cells in long-lasting Graves disease. Time point indicated: persistent/refractory GD, antithyroid drugs over 5 years with positive TRAb. Construction of the TCR library relied on RNA isolated from PBMCs. Researchers made TCR beta libraries by using iRepertoire HTBI primers and running Arm-PCR on CDR3 regions. TCRdb analysed the multiplex PCR reads with MiXCR anew, one entry per CDR3 protein. In the table there are about 660,000 distinct CDR3 sequences, 25% to 35% of which are singletons. This specimen was peripheral blood mononuclear cells (PBMCs), taken when the disease was refractory, from a patient treated with antithyroid drugs. These receptor sequences come from a female donor with Graves disease.

This clonotype was detected only a few times. The rearrangement joins TRBV28 to TRBJ1-2; no definite D call. In germline, CDR1 is MDHEN, CDR2 SYDVKM. The CDR3 has 14 residues. The V end was cut by 4 bases, the J end by 3 bases, with 12 bases between. CDR3 in amino acids: CASSWANLDYGYTF. The CDR3, as DNA: TGTGCCAGCAGTTGGGCAAACCTGGACTATGGCTACACCTTC.

This clonotype was recorded at least ten times. The rearrangement links TRBV28 to TRBJ1-1; no clear D. This CDR3 comprises 13 residues. Germline assignment: CDR1 MDHEN and CDR2 SYDVKM. V was shortened by 10 bases and J by 0 bases, with 12 bases between the two germline ends. The CDR3 DNA is TGTGCCACCCTGACCGCGATGAACACTGAAGCTTTCTTT. This codes for CATLTAMNTEAFF.